A single sample is the source of the 28 T cell receptor beta chains below, sequenced in a study of blood T cell repertoires in COVID-19. The assay was immunoSEQ multiplex PCR, and TCRdb's table has in-frame clones only and misses some. The data hold over 450,000 clones, with 89% observed a single time. The material sequenced was peripheral blood. The origin of the receptors is a man younger than 35 with COVID-19, enrolled during active disease.

V is TRBV18 and J is TRBJ1-4; D is uncertain. Germline-derived CDR1 and CDR2 are KGHSH and LQKENI. Between the trimmed V and J ends, which lost 0 bases and 0 bases, there was a span of 11 bases. The CDR3 extends over 17 amino acids. The CDR3 reads CASSPPLGRTTNEKLFF. The CDR3 DNA reads TGTGCCAGCTCACCACCTCTGGGGAGAACAACTAATGAAAAACTGTTTTTT.

The rearrangement links TRBV7-8 to TRBJ2-7; 10 nucleotides line up with TRBD2. The CDR3 spans 14 residues. Trimming at V came to 6 bases and at J to 3 bases, leaving 5 bases not matched to a gene. Looked up from germline, CDR1 is SGHVS and CDR2 is FQNEAQ. The CDR3 sequence is CASSLAGVDYEQYF. The CDR3 nucleotides read TGTGCCAGCAGTCTAGCGGGGGTCGACTACGAGCAGTACTTC.

CDR3 DNA: TGTGCCAGCAGCCCCGGGGGGAATGAGCAGTTCTTC. The encoded protein is CASSPGGNEQFF. The V call is TRBV3-1 (or the pseudogene TRBV3-2), the J call TRBJ2-1; 7 bases fit TRBD2. Germline CDR1 reads LGHDT; CDR2 reads YNNKEL (reference sequence). The CDR3 is 12 amino acids. With 4 bases clipped from V and 7 bases from J, the junction kept 1 base outside the gene matches.

This clone is a singleton in its sample. The gene calls are TRBV5-4 and TRBJ2-7; 7 bases are shared with TRBD2. The germline V gene has CDR1 SGHNT and CDR2 YYREEE (reference sequence). The CDR3 is made up of 15 amino acids. The V segment lost 6 bases and the J segment 4 bases; nucleotides outside the gene matches: 13. This CDR3 is CASTGGGYRSYEQYF. The CDR3 region has the DNA TGTGCCAGCACTGGGGGGGGATATCGGAGTTACGAGCAGTACTTC.

This clone has just a few counts. V is TRBV5-1 and J is TRBJ2-7; 7 nucleotides align to TRBD2. CDR3 length equals 15 residues. From germline, CDR1 is SGHRS and CDR2 YFSETQ. V lost 0 bases, J lost 1 base, and 4 bases stayed unmatched. The CDR3 protein is CASSLAGGGSYEQYF. The CDR3 DNA follows: TGCGCCAGCAGCTTGGCTGGCGGGGGTTCCTACGAGCAGTACTTC.

The V call is TRBV29-1, the J call TRBJ2-5; TRBD2 matches 8 bases. This CDR3 contains 14 residues. CDR1 and CDR2 (germline): SQVTM, ANQGSEA. V dropped 5 bases and J dropped 0; count of bases not matched to a gene: 5. CDR3 sequence: CSVRRGGYQETQYF. CDR3 coding DNA: TGCAGCGTTCGCCGGGGGGGATACCAAGAGACCCAGTACTTC.

V is TRBV24-1 and J is TRBJ1-1; maybe TRBD1 (5 bases). This CDR3 comprises 13 residues. Trimming stripped 3 bases from V and 10 bases from J, with 14 bases between. Germline V gene sequence: CDR1 KGHDR, CDR2 SFDVKD. CDR3 sequence: CATSDNGGVVAFF. The CDR3 bases are TGTGCCACCAGTGATAACGGGGGGGTTGTAGCTTTCTTT.

CDR3 protein: CASSPFRGSGYTF. CDR3 coding DNA: TGTGCCAGCAGTCCGTTCCGGGGGTCCGGCTACACCTTC. The V gene is TRBV6-5, the J gene TRBJ1-2; D is possibly TRBD1 (5 bases). Germline CDR1 and CDR2: MNHEY and SVGAGI. This CDR3 has 13 residues. V was clipped by 5 bases and J by 8 bases, with 15 bases between them.

The V call is TRBV10-1, the J call TRBJ2-7, with D possibly matching TRBD1 (5 bases). V lost 2 bases, J lost 4 bases, and 15 bases lay in between. Germline lookup yields CDR1 WNHNN and CDR2 SYGVQD (reference sequence). CDR3 size: 15 residues. CDR3 sequence reads: CASSETEPTDYEQYF. Here the CDR3 DNA reads TGCGCCAGCAGTGAGACCGAACCGACAGATTACGAGCAGTACTTC.

This CDR3 is CAWSVRAGRQGLREQYF. CDR3 coding DNA: TGTGCCTGGAGTGTACGTGCTGGGAGACAGGGTTTGAGGGAGCAGTACTTC. V and J are TRBV30 and TRBJ2-7, with 7 bases fitting TRBD1. V shed 0 bases and J 7 bases; nucleotides not matched to a gene: 18. This CDR3 comprises 17 residues. Per germline, CDR1 GTSNPN and CDR2 SVGIG (reference sequence).

This chain links TRBV5-5 with TRBJ1-5; no reliable D call. V was trimmed by 0 bases and J by 6 bases, leaving 10 bases between them. CDR3 length: 14 residues. The germline gives CDR1 SGHKS, CDR2 YYEKEE (reference sequence). DNA of the CDR3: TGTGCCAGCAGCTTGGTTTGGGGAGGTCAGCCCCAGCATTTT. Amino acids: CASSLVWGGQPQHF.

This clone was recorded at least ten times. Other DNA sequences within the sample encode an identical CDR3. The V and J genes are TRBV3-1 (or the pseudogene TRBV3-2) and TRBJ2-7, with TRBD1 matching 9 bases. The CDR3 runs to 13 residues. V lost 4 bases to trimming and J lost 3 bases; unmatched junction nucleotides: 1. Germline-derived CDR1 and CDR2 are LGHDT and YNNKEL (reference sequence). The CDR3 DNA reads as TGTGCCAGCAGCCGGGGACAGGGCTACGAGCAGTACTTC. Protein product: CASSRGQGYEQYF.

J is TRBJ1-2 and V is TRBV2; D might be TRBD1 (6 bases). CDR3 length equals 13 residues. CDR1 SNHLY and CDR2 FYNNEI come from the germline V gene. Deletions cut 6 bases from V and 7 bases from J, with 15 bases between. In DNA, the CDR3 is TGTGCCAGCAGGCCTCAGGGGTTCCTTGGCTACACCTTC. Translated, it gives CASRPQGFLGYTF.

The table lists this clone with a count of one. This sequence joins TRBV12-3 or TRBV12-4 and TRBJ1-2; D is ambiguous. The V end lost 5 bases, the J end lost 6 bases, and 13 bases lay between the germline ends. CDR3 length equals 13 residues. CDR3 region: CASSPGWGDGYTF. In DNA form, the CDR3 reads TGTGCCAGCAGTCCGGGGTGGGGAGATGGCTACACCTTC.

The chain is built from TRBV9 and TRBJ2-1; 10 nucleotides agree with TRBD2. Germline V gene lookup returns CDR1 SGDLS and CDR2 YYNGEE. The CDR3 has 16 amino acids. The V gene end was trimmed by 0 bases and the J gene end by 12 bases; junction bases not matched to a gene: 12. In DNA, the CDR3 is TGTGCCAGCAGCGTAGGTCAAGCGGGGGGGACTTATGGGCAGTTCTTC. Translated: CASSVGQAGGTYGQFF.

This chain links TRBV7-8 with TRBJ1-2; 8 nucleotides match TRBD1. The ends lost 2 bases at V and 3 bases at J; junction bases unmatched: 5. Germline CDR1 and CDR2: SGHVS and FQNEAQ. This CDR3 has 15 amino acids. The CDR3 loop reads CASSLWQGADYGYTF. DNA of the CDR3: TGTGCCAGCAGCTTATGGCAGGGGGCGGACTATGGCTACACCTTC.

The rearrangement joins TRBV7-2 to TRBJ1-1; D is undetermined. CDR1 SGHTA and CDR2 FQGNSA come from the germline V gene. V gave up 0 bases and J gave up 3 bases, with 5 bases separating them. The CDR3 consists of 13 residues. CDR3 sequence (DNA): TGTGCCAGCAGCTTAGCAGAGTACACTGAAGCTTTCTTT. Translated: CASSLAEYTEAFF.

Of note for this clone: Within the sample, other DNA sequences also encode this same CDR3. The genes are TRBV5-1 and TRBJ1-2, with D tentatively TRBD1 (5 bases). The CDR3 runs to 14 residues. Germline-derived CDR1 and CDR2 are SGHRS and YFSETQ. V was pared by 4 bases and J by 4 bases, with 14 bases between. CDR3 in amino acids: CASSPDRGSYGYTF. The DNA of the CDR3 is TGCGCCAGCAGCCCCGACCGGGGGAGCTATGGCTACACCTTC.

V gene TRBV3-1 (or the pseudogene TRBV3-2) combines with J gene TRBJ1-1; 7 bases match TRBD1. After removal of 3 bases from V and 0 bases from J, the junction contained 7 bases not matched to a gene. CDR1 is LGHDT and CDR2 is YNNKEL in the germline V gene (reference sequence). The CDR3 has 16 residues. The chain's CDR3 is CASSQYSGTVNTEAFF. Here the CDR3 DNA reads TGTGCCAGCAGCCAGTACTCCGGGACAGTGAACACTGAAGCTTTCTTT.

The chain joins TRBV21-1 to TRBJ2-3; no check of the table's D call, TRBD2, against the DNA was made. TRBV21-1 is a known pseudogene. This CDR3 contains 14 residues. As DNA, the CDR3 is TGTGCCAGTCATACTAGCGGGTTCACAGATACGCAGTATTTT. As protein: CASHTSGFTDTQYF.

For this clone: Mismatch with germline at one junction end may stem from a read error. V usage is TRBV7-7 and J usage is TRBJ2-5; 7 bases match TRBD2. Germline V gene lookup returns CDR1 SSHAT and CDR2 FNYEAQ (reference sequence). This CDR3 spans 15 amino acids. In DNA form, the CDR3 reads TGTGCTAGCAGCCCCCGGGGAGGGTTGGAAGAGACCCAGTACTTC. Translating it yields CASSPRGGLEETQYF. Full variable domain (outside the CDR3, taken from reference TRBV7-7 and TRBJ2-5): GAGVSQSPRYKVTKRGQDVTLRCDPISSHATLYWYQQALGQGPEFLTYFNYEAQPDKSGLPSDRFSAERPEGSISTLTIQRTEQRDSAMYRCASSPRGGLEETQYFGPGTRLLVL.

The chain employs TRBV10-3 and TRBJ1-2; 8 positions agree with TRBD1. This CDR3 spans 14 amino acids. The V and J ends lost 5 bases and 2 bases, in that order; junction bases with no gene match: 4. CDR1 and CDR2 from the germline V gene are ENHRY and SYGVKD. The CDR3 here is CAISLDRENYGYTF. The DNA of the CDR3 is TGTGCCATCAGTCTGGACAGGGAAAACTATGGCTACACCTTC.

The chain uses TRBV27 and TRBJ2-3; TRBD2 agrees at 11 bases. Germline lookup yields CDR1 MNHEY and CDR2 SMNVEV (reference sequence). The CDR3 spans 15 residues. J lost 3 bases, V lost 6 bases, and 5 bases had no gene match. The CDR3 DNA is TGTGCCAGCAGATTAGCGGGAGGGCGGACAGATACGCAGTATTTT. This encodes CASRLAGGRTDTQYF.

The chain recombines TRBV18 with TRBJ2-7; D may be TRBD1 (6 bases). Between the trimmed V and J ends, which lost 2 bases and 0 bases, there was a span of 14 bases. In germline, CDR1 is KGHSH, CDR2 LQKENI. This CDR3 has 16 residues. The CDR3 bases are TGTGCCAGCTCACCAGGGGGCCCAACTACCTCCTACGAGCAGTACTTC. Translated: CASSPGGPTTSYEQYF.

The rearrangement joins TRBV18 to TRBJ2-5, with 9 bases fitting TRBD1. The CDR3 runs 15 residues. V lost 3 bases and J lost 5; bases outside the gene matches: 7. Germline CDR1 KGHSH, CDR2 LQKENI. The CDR3 here is CASSPPGTGLETQYF. The CDR3 DNA follows: TGTGCCAGCTCACCTCCCGGGACAGGGTTGGAGACCCAGTACTTC.

CDR3 in DNA: TGCGCCAGCAGCTTGGGCGGGGGAAACACCATATATTTT. Residues: CASSLGGGNTIYF. This chain links TRBV5-1 with TRBJ1-3, with unresolved D. The germline V and J ends were trimmed by 0 bases and 4 bases, with 5 bases remaining between them. Germline V gene sequence: CDR1 SGHRS, CDR2 YFSETQ. CDR3 size: 13 residues.

The CDR3 here is CSASGLAEFSYNEQFF. The DNA of the CDR3 is TGCAGTGCTAGTGGGCTAGCGGAGTTTTCCTACAATGAGCAGTTCTTC. The chain uses TRBV20-1 and TRBJ2-1, with TRBD2 matching 7 bases. V trimming: 3 bases; J trimming: 1 base; junction bases outside the gene matches: 9. Per germline, CDR1 DFQATT and CDR2 SNEGSKA (reference sequence). The CDR3 consists of 16 residues.

This sequence joins TRBV15 and TRBJ2-5, with 7 bases that match TRBD1. The CDR3 is 14 amino acids. V dropped 0 bases and J dropped 8; count of bases not matched to a gene: 6. From germline, CDR1 is LNHNV and CDR2 YYDKDF (reference sequence). CDR3 sequence: CATSREQGGLTQYF. CDR3 nucleotides: TGTGCCACCAGCAGAGAACAAGGGGGCCTAACCCAGTACTTC.